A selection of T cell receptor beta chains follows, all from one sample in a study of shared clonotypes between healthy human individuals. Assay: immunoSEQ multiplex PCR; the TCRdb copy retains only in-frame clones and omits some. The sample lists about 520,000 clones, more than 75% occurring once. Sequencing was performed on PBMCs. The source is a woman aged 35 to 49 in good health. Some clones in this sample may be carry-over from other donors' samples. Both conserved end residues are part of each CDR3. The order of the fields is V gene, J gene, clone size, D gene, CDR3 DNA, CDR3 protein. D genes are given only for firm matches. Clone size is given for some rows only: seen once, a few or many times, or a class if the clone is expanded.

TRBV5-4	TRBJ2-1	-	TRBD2	TGTGCCAGCAGCTCCCGGACTAGCGGGCCCTACAATGAGCAGTTCTTC	CASSSRTSGPYNEQFF
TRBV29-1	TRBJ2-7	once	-	TGCAGCGTTGAGACTACCTACGAGCAGTACTTC	CSVETTYEQYF
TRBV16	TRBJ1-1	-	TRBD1	TGTGCCAGCAGCCAGACAGGGTCGACTGAAGCTTTCTTT	CASSQTGSTEAFF
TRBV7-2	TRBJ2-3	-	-	TGTGCCAGCAGCTACACCCCGGGAGCAGATACGCAGTATTTT	CASSYTPGADTQYF
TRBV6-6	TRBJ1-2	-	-	TGTGCCAGCAGTTACTCGGGGCAGGCCAACTATGGCTACACCTTC	CASSYSGQANYGYTF
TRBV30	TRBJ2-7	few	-	TGTGCCTCCCGGACGGCCTACGAGCAGTACTTC	CASRTAYEQYF
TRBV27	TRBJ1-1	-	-	TGTGCCAGCAGCCCGGGCGGCGGACTTCCGAACACTGAAGCTTTCTTT	CASSPGGGLPNTEAFF
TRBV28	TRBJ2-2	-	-	TGTGCCAGCAGTTTGACCGGGACCAACACCGGGGAGCTGTTTTTT	CASSLTGTNTGELFF
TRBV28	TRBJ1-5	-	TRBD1	TGTGCCGGACAGGTTGGTATGGGAAATCAGCCCCAGCATTTT	CAGQVGMGNQPQHF
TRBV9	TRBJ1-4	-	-	TGTGCCAGCAGCTCGGGGGCGGTAGGTGAAAAACTGTTTTTT	CASSSGAVGEKLFF
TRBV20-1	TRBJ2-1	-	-	TGCAGTGCTAGCAGGCTTTATGAGCAGTTCTTC	CSASRLYEQFF
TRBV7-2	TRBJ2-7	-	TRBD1	TGTGCCAGCAGCTTAGGTGGACAGGGGGTCTACGAGCAGTACTTC	CASSLGGQGVYEQYF
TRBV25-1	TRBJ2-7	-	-	TGTGCCAGCAGCACGGGGGGGGGACAGACCTACGAGCAGTACTTC	CASSTGGGQTYEQYF
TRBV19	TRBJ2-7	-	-	TGTGCCAGTAGTTTGGGGACTCGCGCAGGAGAGCAGTACTTC	CASSLGTRAGEQYF
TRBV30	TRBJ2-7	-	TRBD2	TGTGCCTTGACTAGCGGGAAATACGAGCAGTACTTC	CALTSGKYEQYF
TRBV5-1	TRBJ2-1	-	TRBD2	TGCGCCAGCAGCCCCGCGGGGGATTACTACAATGAGCAGTTCTTC	CASSPAGDYYNEQFF
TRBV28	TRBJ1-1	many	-	TGTGCCAGCAGTTCGTCAAGACGGAACGAAGCTTTCTTT	CASSSSRRNEAFF
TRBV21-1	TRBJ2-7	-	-	TGTGCCAGCAGCTCTCAACGGGAGACTGGCTCCTACGAGCAGTACTTC	CASSSQRETGSYEQYF
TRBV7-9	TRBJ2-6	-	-	TGTGCCAGCAGCTTACGGGGGATCTCTGGGGCCAACGTCCTGACTTTC	CASSLRGISGANVLTF
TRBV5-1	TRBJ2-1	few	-	TGCGCCAGCCATGCGCAGATGTACAATGAGCAGTTCTTC	CASHAQMYNEQFF
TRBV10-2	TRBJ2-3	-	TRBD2	TGCGCCAGCAGTGAGCCGGGACTATCCACAGATACGCAGTATTTT	CASSEPGLSTDTQYF
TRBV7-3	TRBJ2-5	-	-	TGTGCCAGCAGCTTAACGACCCTTGGGGAGCAGTACTTC	CASSLTTLGEQYF
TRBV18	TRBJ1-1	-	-	TGTGCCAGCTCACCACCAGGCGAGAACACTGAAGCTTTCTTT	CASSPPGENTEAFF
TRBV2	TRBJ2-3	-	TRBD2	TGTGCCAGCAGGGAGGGACTAGCGGGCACAGATACGCAGTATTTT	CASREGLAGTDTQYF
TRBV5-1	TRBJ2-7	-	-	TGCGCCAGCAGCTTGGACGTCGGCACCAAGTACTTC	CASSLDVGTKYF
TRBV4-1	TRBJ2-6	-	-	TGCGCCAGCAGTAGAACAGGCCACTTGGAAAACTCTGGGGCCAACGTCCTGACTTTC	CASSRTGHLENSGANVLTF
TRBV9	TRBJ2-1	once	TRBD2	TGTGCCAGCAGCGTAGGGTTTAGCGGGGGACAAACCTACAATGAGCAGTTCTTC	CASSVGFSGGQTYNEQFF
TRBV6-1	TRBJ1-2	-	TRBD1	TGTGCCAGCATCCACCGGACAGGGCCCTCCTATGGCTACACCTTC	CASIHRTGPSYGYTF
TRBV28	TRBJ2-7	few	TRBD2	TGTGCCGGCGTCCCGTGGGCTAGCGGGAGGGCACTCTACGAGCAGTACTTC	CAGVPWASGRALYEQYF
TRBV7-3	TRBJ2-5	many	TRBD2	TGTGCCAGCAGCCCCCGACTAGCGGGAGCAGAGACCCAGTACTTC	CASSPRLAGAETQYF
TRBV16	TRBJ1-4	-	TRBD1	TGTGCCAGCAGCCTGGGACAGGGGAATAATGAAAAACTGTTTTTT	CASSLGQGNNEKLFF